Presented here are 21 T cell receptor beta chains from one specimen sequenced in a study of CD8 T cells in ankylosing spondylitis. TCRdb re-called the 5' RACE reads through MiXCR, storing one row per CDR3 protein. Of fewer than 200,000 distinct CDR3 sequences listed, 8.5% to 10% are singletons. The source material was blood, either unsorted or a sorted T cell fraction (not recorded which). The receptors stem from a female donor with ankylosing spondylitis or in good health (not recorded which).

In this sample, this clonotype turned up a few times. The rearrangement uses TRBV27 and TRBJ2-5; 10 bases fit TRBD1. The CDR3 is 16 residues long. The germline V gene has CDR1 MNHEY and CDR2 SMNVEV (reference sequence). V gave up 2 bases and J gave up 3 bases; unmatched junction bases: 6. CDR3 nucleotides: TGTGCCAGCAGTTTACCCGGGGACAGGGGCAAAGAGACCCAGTACTTC. As protein: CASSLPGDRGKETQYF.

This clonotype has more than one count but fewer than ten. The chain links TRBV5-6 to TRBJ2-5; 7 bases line up with TRBD2. The CDR3 is 16 residues long. Unmatched junction bases numbered 7, after V lost 0 bases and J lost 2 bases. The germline gives CDR1 SGHDT, CDR2 YYEEEE. Here the CDR3 DNA reads TGTGCCAGCAGCTTGGCTCTTGAGGGAGGGCAAGAGACCCAGTACTTC. Protein product: CASSLALEGGQETQYF.

In DNA form, the CDR3 reads TGCGCCAGCAGCCAAGCGGAAGAGCAGTACTTC. Translation: CASSQAEEQYF. The V call is TRBV4-1, the J call TRBJ2-7; no clear D. The CDR3 covers 11 residues. V shed 1 base and J shed 7 bases, with 5 bases lying between them. Germline CDR1 reads MGHRA; CDR2 reads YSYEKL.

This chain uses TRBV24-1 with TRBJ2-1, with TRBD1 identical over 8 bases. The CDR3 totals 13 residues. From germline, CDR1 is KGHDR and CDR2 SFDVKD. V gave up 6 bases and J gave up 8 bases; unmatched junction bases: 5. Here the CDR3 DNA reads TGTGCCACCAGTCAGGGGGCGGTCGATGAGCAGTTCTTC. Protein: CATSQGAVDEQFF.

This clonotype appeared many times. The gene calls are TRBV12-3 or TRBV12-4 and TRBJ1-1; no clear D gene. V was clipped by 3 bases and J by 6 bases, with 14 bases between them. The CDR3 runs 14 residues. The CDR3 DNA reads TGTGCCAGCAGTTTTGGCCCAATAAGCGCTGAAGCTTTCTTT. As protein: CASSFGPISAEAFF.

The V call is TRBV30, the J call TRBJ2-1; 9 positions agree with TRBD2. There are 14 residues in the CDR3. CDR1 and CDR2 from the germline V gene are GTSNPN and SVGIG (reference sequence). The V gene end was trimmed by 5 bases and the J gene end by 5 bases; junction bases not matched to a gene: 7. The CDR3 spells CAWGLAGAHNEQFF. The CDR3 region has the DNA TGTGCCTGGGGCTTAGCGGGAGCCCACAATGAGCAGTTCTTC.

The table lists this clonotype with a few counts. V is TRBV7-2 and J is TRBJ1-4, with 8 positions matching TRBD1. This CDR3 is built from 12 residues. CDR1 and CDR2 (germline): SGHTA, FQGNSA. The trim removed 6 bases at V and 10 bases at J, leaving 4 bases unmatched. DNA for the CDR3: TGTGCCAGCAGTCCAGGGGGCGTAAAACTGTTTTTT. Translated, it gives CASSPGGVKLFF.

The CDR3 nucleotides read TGTGCCAGCAGTGTAGAGGGCGGGAGTATCTCCTACGAGCAGTACTTC. It yields the protein CASSVEGGSISYEQYF. V usage is TRBV2 and J usage is TRBJ2-7, with 7 bases aligning to TRBD2. CDR1 SNHLY and CDR2 FYNNEI come from the germline V gene. The CDR3 covers 16 residues. The V gene end was trimmed by 4 bases and the J gene end by 0 bases; junction bases not matched to a gene: 9.

This clonotype occurred a few times. V and J are TRBV27 and TRBJ1-5; 11 bases are a match to TRBD1. Trimming cost V 5 bases and J 7 bases; bases outside gene matches: 4. CDR1 MNHEY and CDR2 SMNVEV come from the germline V gene (reference sequence). This CDR3 has 14 residues. CDR3 residues: CASSTGTGGQPQHF. The CDR3 region has the DNA TGTGCCAGCAGTACCGGGACAGGGGGACAGCCCCAGCATTTT.

This clonotype was observed many times. This chain uses TRBV5-1 with TRBJ2-4, with 7 positions matching TRBD1. The CDR3 runs to 14 residues. V gave up 1 base and J gave up 5 bases; unmatched junction bases: 3. Per germline, CDR1 SGHRS and CDR2 YFSETQ. The CDR3 bases are TGCGCCAGCAGCTTGTGGGACAGACAAAACATTCAGTACTTC. Translating gives CASSLWDRQNIQYF.

This rearrangement joins TRBV12-5 to TRBJ2-1; D uncertain. In germline, CDR1 is LGHNT, CDR2 FRNRAP. The CDR3 runs 13 residues. V was clipped by 5 bases and J by 8 bases, with 13 bases between them. In DNA, the CDR3 is TGTGCTAGTGGTCCCTCCAGTGGGGATGAGCAGTTCTTC. This sequence encodes CASGPSSGDEQFF.

DNA for the CDR3: TGTGCCAGCAGCCTACGGGGAACCACCTACAATGAGCAGTTCTTC. Translated: CASSLRGTTYNEQFF. This sequence joins TRBV7-6 and TRBJ2-1; D perhaps matches TRBD2 (5 bases). V was shortened by 5 bases and J by 2 bases, with 13 bases between the two germline ends. The CDR3 extends over 15 amino acids. Per the germline V gene, CDR1 is SGHVS and CDR2 is FNYEAQ.

The chain joins TRBV5-1 to TRBJ2-1; D might be TRBD2 (5 bases). The CDR3 runs 14 residues. CDR1 is SGHRS, CDR2 YFSETQ, per germline. V was clipped by 3 bases and J by 8 bases, with 15 bases between them. This chain's CDR3 is CASSWRLVGYEQFF. The CDR3, as DNA: TGCGCCAGCAGCTGGAGGCTCGTTGGGTATGAGCAGTTCTTC.

This clonotype was seen at least ten times. CDR3 sequence (DNA): TGTGCCAGCAGCTGGGACTTAGCCTACGAGCAGTACTTC. Translated: CASSWDLAYEQYF. The chain uses TRBV5-4 and TRBJ2-7; D is perhaps TRBD2 (6 bases). CDR3 length: 13 residues. Germline assignment: CDR1 SGHNT and CDR2 YYREEE (reference sequence). The germline V and J ends were trimmed by 3 bases and 2 bases, with 9 bases remaining between them.

The CDR3 reads CASSDSGGTEAFF. The CDR3 bases are TGTGCCAGCAGTGACTCCGGCGGGACTGAAGCTTTCTTT. This chain connects TRBV6-4 to TRBJ1-1; D remains ambiguous. This CDR3 has 13 residues. With 0 bases removed from V and 5 bases from J, the gap between germline ends came to 7 bases. Germline V gene sequence: CDR1 MRHNA, CDR2 SNTAGT.

This clonotype showed up just a few times. The gene calls are TRBV7-9 and TRBJ2-3; D not resolved. Germline loops: CDR1 SEHNR, CDR2 FQNEAQ (reference sequence). The CDR3 contains 13 residues. The V end lost 5 bases, the J end lost 10 bases, and 16 bases lay between the germline ends. CDR3 nucleotides: TGTGCCAGCAGCAAGGGCGAGGAGCTTCCGCAGTATTTT. It yields the protein CASSKGEELPQYF. The entire variable domain, with the rest obtained from reference TRBV7-9 and TRBJ2-3, is as follows: DTGVSQNPRHKITKRGQNVTFRCDPISEHNRLYWYRQTLGQGPEFLTYFQNEAQLEKSRLLSDRFSAERPKGSFSTLEIQRTEQGDSAMYLCASSKGEELPQYFGPGTRLTVL.

This clonotype has just a few counts. The chain employs TRBV6-5 and TRBJ2-1; D is possibly TRBD2 (5 bases). The CDR3 totals 15 residues. From germline, CDR1 is MNHEY and CDR2 SVGAGI. V was cut by 0 bases and J by 7 bases, with 13 bases left in between. The CDR3 DNA sequence: TGTGCCAGCAGTTACTCTGAGGGAGAGGCAAATGAGCAGTTCTTC. Amino acid sequence: CASSYSEGEANEQFF.

The rearrangement joins TRBV30 to TRBJ2-2; D ambiguous. CDR1 is GTSNPN and CDR2 is SVGIG in the germline V gene (reference sequence). Trimming shortened V by 5 bases and J by 3 bases, and 10 bases separated the two germline ends. This CDR3 has 13 amino acids. CDR3 in amino acids: CAWSGDDTGELFF. CDR3 nucleotides: TGTGCCTGGTCTGGGGATGACACCGGGGAGCTGTTTTTT.

The DNA for the CDR3 is TGTGCCACCCCACTAGCGGGAGGAAGTCCAAACGAGCAGTTCTTC. This sequence encodes CATPLAGGSPNEQFF. The rearrangement links TRBV7-9 to TRBJ2-1, with 12 nucleotides matching TRBD2. Unmatched junction bases numbered 14, after V lost 10 bases and J lost 10 bases. Germline-derived CDR1 and CDR2 are SEHNR and FQNEAQ (reference sequence). This CDR3 is built from 15 residues.

CDR3 sequence reads: CASSQDRDRGLYNEQFF. In DNA form, the CDR3 reads TGCGCCAGCAGCCAAGATAGAGACAGGGGGCTTTACAATGAGCAGTTCTTC. This rearrangement joins TRBV4-1 to TRBJ2-1; TRBD1 agrees at 10 bases. After removal of 0 bases from V and 4 bases from J, the junction contained 6 bases not matched to a gene. Germline V gene data show CDR1 as MGHRA and CDR2 as YSYEKL. CDR3 size: 17 residues.

This clonotype has only a few counts. The chain joins TRBV7-3 to TRBJ2-1; TRBD2 agrees at 14 bases. Germline CDR1 is SGHTA and CDR2 is FQGTGA. There are 15 residues in the CDR3. V trimming: 4 bases; J trimming: 8 bases; junction bases outside the gene matches: 4. As DNA, the CDR3 is TGTGCCAGCAGCTCGGGACTAGCGGGAGAGGATGAGCAGTTCTTC. This encodes CASSSGLAGEDEQFF.